The present TCR beta chain was sequenced within a study of cytomegalovirus exposure and HLA in healthy donors. The overall study: There were fewer than 130 million unique TCR beta sequences, drawn from about 180 million T cells, in an earlier analysis. Out of 350 to 400 genotyped donors, roughly 83% belonged to the Caucasian-associated ancestry cluster.

With 0 bases removed from V and 4 bases from J, the gap between germline ends came to 7 bases. Germline V gene sequence: CDR1 SGHRS, CDR2 YFSETQ. CDR3 length: 13 amino acids. Notes on the study in general: Cytomegalovirus association was assigned to about 150 TCR beta chains.

The PCR ran on 60 Vbeta and 13 Jbeta primers. Sequencing used immunoSEQ multiplex PCR; TCRdb keeps in-frame clones, though not all of them. This table has about 200,000 clones, 80% to 90% appearing once. Points on this clone: Antigen unknown.

The sequence was obtained from a woman aged 25 to 39 in good health and CMV-seronegative. This rearrangement joins TRBV5-1 to TRBJ1-2, with D hard to call. The sequencing input was PBMCs. The CDR3 sequence: CASSLVPVYGYTF. DNA for the CDR3: TGCGCCAGCAGCTTGGTCCCGGTCTATGGCTACACCTTC. Based on the CDR3 plus reference TRBV5-1 and TRBJ1-2, the full variable domain is KAGVTQTPRYLIKTRGQQVTLSCSPISGHRSVSWYQQTPGQGLQFLFEYFSETQRNKGNFPGRFSGRQFSNSRSEMNVSTLELGDSALYLCASSLVPVYGYTFGSGTRLTVV.